This TCR beta chain came from a study of blood T cell repertoires in COVID-19. Study at large: There were acute and convalescent COVID-19 samples, and they came from the United States, Italy and Spain. T cells, B-cell-depleted T cells, or PBMCs supplied cDNA or gDNA.

Germline lookup yields CDR1 SGHNT and CDR2 YENEEA. The CDR3 has 13 amino acids. V lost 5 bases, J lost 4 bases, and 10 bases lay in between. In the study's own analysis: Counts of nucleated cells, estimated from reference gene primer amplification, were obtained. Method: immunoSEQ multiplex PCR; TCRdb's copy keeps in-frame clones and lacks some. V, J and clone size derive from that table, while D and trimming were established from the DNA sequence. Among about 340,000 clones listed, about nine tenths were seen once. Sequencing was done on a sample of peripheral blood. This TCR was recovered from a woman aged 45-60 years with COVID-19, enrolled during active disease. The chain links TRBV11-3 to TRBJ2-3; D remains ambiguous. As DNA, the CDR3 is TGTGCCAGCAGCGAACCCCCAGCAGATACGCAGTATTTT. As protein: CASSEPPADTQYF.